This TCR beta chain was profiled in a study of cytotoxic CD8 clonotypes in ibrutinib-treated CLL. Study in general: Recorded responses included around 24 partial and 2 complete; following median approximately 68 months, approximately 14 stayed remitted and roughly twelve progressed. Findings and limits, study-wide: Baseline clonality, above age-matched healthy donor levels, tracked circulating CD8+ T-cell counts. Rising at ibrutinib response, clonality subsequently fell back toward baseline at progression. Public clonotypes, found uncommonly, either contracted or stayed stable on treatment.

V lost 5 bases and J 0 bases, leaving 16 bases between the germline ends. CDR3 length equals 17 residues. Germline-derived CDR1 and CDR2 are SGHTA and FQGNSA. Of note for this clone: Its antigen is unidentified.

The protocol was immunoSEQ multiplex PCR, while the TCRdb copy is restricted to in-frame clones and leaves out a portion. The sample includes about 160,000 clones, about 80% of them seen just once. The chain uses TRBV7-2 and TRBJ1-4, with D possibly TRBD1 on 5 matching bases. Sequenced here: PBMCs, sampled after 12 months of ibrutinib treatment. This clonotype originated in a human donor with chronic lymphocytic leukemia. The CDR3 reads CASSILTGATTNEKLFF. The CDR3 nucleotides read TGTGCCAGCAGCATTCTCACAGGTGCAACAACTAATGAAAAACTGTTTTTT.